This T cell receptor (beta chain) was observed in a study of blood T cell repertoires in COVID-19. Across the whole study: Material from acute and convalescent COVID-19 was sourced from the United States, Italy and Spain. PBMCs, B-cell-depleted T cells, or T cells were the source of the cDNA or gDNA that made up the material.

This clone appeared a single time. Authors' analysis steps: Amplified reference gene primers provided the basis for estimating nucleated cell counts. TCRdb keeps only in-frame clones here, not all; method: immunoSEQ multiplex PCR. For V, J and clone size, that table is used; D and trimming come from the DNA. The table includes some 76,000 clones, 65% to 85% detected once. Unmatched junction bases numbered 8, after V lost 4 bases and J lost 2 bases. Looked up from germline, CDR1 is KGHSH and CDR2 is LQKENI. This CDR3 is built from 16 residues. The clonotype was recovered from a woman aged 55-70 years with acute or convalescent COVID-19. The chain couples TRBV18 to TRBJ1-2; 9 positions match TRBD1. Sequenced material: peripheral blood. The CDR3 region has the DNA TGTGCCAGCTCACTTGAACAGGGGGCCCTAAACTATGGCTACACCTTC. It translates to CASSLEQGALNYGYTF. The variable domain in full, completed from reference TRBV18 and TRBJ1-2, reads NAGVMQNPRHLVRRRGQEARLRCSPMKGHSHVYWYRQLPEEGLKFMVYLQKENIIDESGMPKERFSAEFPKEGPSILRIQQVVRGDSAAYFCASSLEQGALNYGYTFGSGTRLTVV.